The sequence of this T cell receptor (beta chain) was determined in a study of Ad26.COV2.S vaccination and SARS-CoV-2 variants. Study-level results: Researchers cautioned that TCR breadth and depth analyses may have underestimated total T cell responses.

The treatment is: about 20 received Ad26.COV2.S at low or high dose, single or two shots; roughly five received placebo; per-sample allocation not given. At day 63 after the first vaccine or placebo injection, samples were drawn. This adult donor, from Boston, was 18-55 years old. Built on an Ad26 vector, the vaccine expressed Wuhan-strain SARS-CoV-2 spike. Libraries were prepared by immunoSEQ multiplex PCR; TCRdb keeps only in-frame clonotypes and omits some of them. The data contain about 440,000 clones, about 83% of them singletons. On this clone: Its matching antigen is unknown.

Per germline, CDR1 SGHDN and CDR2 FVKESK. Trimming removed 0 bases from V and 5 bases from J, with 7 bases in between. The CDR3 is 13 amino acids. V and J are TRBV14 and TRBJ2-5; D gene ambiguous. This TCR came from a person aged 18-60 years who received the Ad26.COV2.S COVID-19 vaccine or a placebo. The sequencing used peripheral blood, collected in a trial of Ad26.COV2.S vaccine versus placebo. Here the CDR3 reads CASSQEWRETQYF. DNA for the CDR3: TGTGCCAGCAGCCAAGAATGGCGGGAGACCCAGTACTTC. Using reference TRBV14 and TRBJ2-5 for the parts outside the CDR3, the full variable domain is EAGVTQFPSHSVIEKGQTVTLRCDPISGHDNLYWYRRVMGKEIKFLLHFVKESKQDESGMPNNRFLAERTGGTYSTLKVQPAELEDSGVYFCASSQEWRETQYFGPGTRLLVL.